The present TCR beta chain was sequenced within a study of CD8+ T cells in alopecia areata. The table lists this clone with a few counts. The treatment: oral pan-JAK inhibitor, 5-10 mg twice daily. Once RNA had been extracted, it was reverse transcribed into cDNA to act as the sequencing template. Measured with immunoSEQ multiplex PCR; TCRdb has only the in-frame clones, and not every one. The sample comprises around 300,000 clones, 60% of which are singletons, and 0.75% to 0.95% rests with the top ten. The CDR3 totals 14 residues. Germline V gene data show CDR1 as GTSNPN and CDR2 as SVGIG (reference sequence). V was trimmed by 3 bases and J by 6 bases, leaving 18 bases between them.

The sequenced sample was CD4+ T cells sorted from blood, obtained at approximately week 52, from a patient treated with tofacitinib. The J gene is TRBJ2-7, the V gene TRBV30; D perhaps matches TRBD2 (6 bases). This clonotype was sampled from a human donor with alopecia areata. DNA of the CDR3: TGTGCCTGGAGAACCGCGTGGGGGGTGAGCGAGCAGTACTTC. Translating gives CAWRTAWGVSEQYF.